The rows below give T cell receptor beta chains drawn from one sample of a study of blood T cell repertoires in COVID-19. TCRdb's table, derived via immunoSEQ multiplex PCR, lists solely in-frame clones and lacks some. The table records about 91,000 clones, roughly 79% of them present only once. Material for sequencing was peripheral blood. Receptors originate from a woman of 80 years or more with acute or convalescent COVID-19. The CDR3 runs from the conserved cysteine through the conserved F or W. A D gene is named only where the DNA matches it firmly. Not all rows give a size; the values are once, few, many and, for expanded clones, a class.

size	J	V	D	CDR3	DNA
few	TRBJ2-1	TRBV11-2	TRBD2	CASSGGLAGKQFF	TGTGCCAGCAGCGGGGGGCTAGCGGGGAAGCAGTTCTTC
-	TRBJ1-2	TRBV6-6	TRBD1	CANRPTGGDYGYTF	TGTGCCAACCGCCCGACAGGGGGGGACTATGGCTACACCTTC
-	TRBJ2-1	TRBV7-2	-	CASSLQTSFYNEQFF	TGTGCCAGCAGCTTACAGACTAGTTTCTACAATGAGCAGTTCTTC
-	TRBJ2-6	TRBV24-1	TRBD1	CATSGGSSGANVLTF	TGTGCCACCTCAGGGGGTAGCTCTGGGGCCAACGTCCTGACTTTC
once	TRBJ2-4	TRBV6-5	-	CASSSLGGLQYF	TGTGCCAGCAGTTCACTGGGGGGTCTTCAGTACTTC
-	TRBJ2-1	TRBV5-1	-	CASSFSRTVPTYNEQFF	TGCGCCAGCAGCTTTTCACGGACAGTTCCAACCTACAATGAGCAGTTCTTC
once	TRBJ1-6	TRBV5-4	TRBD1	CASSTRTGTGVNSPLHF	TGTGCCAGCAGCACACGAACCGGGACAGGGGTTAATTCACCCCTCCACTTT
-	TRBJ1-5	TRBV3-1/TRBV3-2	-	CASSHSSQGLNQPQHF	TGTGCCAGCAGCCATAGCTCCCAGGGGTTAAACCAGCCCCAGCATTTT
-	TRBJ2-7	TRBV9	TRBD1	CASSTRTGTDEQYF	TGTGCCAGCAGCACCCGGACAGGGACCGACGAGCAGTACTTC
-	TRBJ1-2	TRBV7-3	-	CASSLSGQSYGYTF	TGTGCCAGCAGCTTATCGGGACAAAGCTATGGCTACACCTTC
-	TRBJ1-1	TRBV6-5	TRBD1	CASSRDRVNTEAFF	TGTGCCAGCAGTAGGGACAGGGTGAACACTGAAGCTTTCTTT
-	TRBJ2-7	TRBV7-2	-	CASSLGSGGPGDEQYF	TGTGCCAGCAGCTTGGGAAGCGGCGGACCAGGGGACGAGCAGTACTTC
-	TRBJ1-5	TRBV21-1	-	CASISPQARQPQHF	TGTGCCAGCATTTCCCCCCAAGCCCGTCAGCCCCAGCATTTT
-	TRBJ2-7	TRBV6-4	TRBD1	CASSNYRGEQYF	TGTGCCAGCAGTAACTACAGGGGCGAGCAGTACTTC
-	TRBJ2-5	TRBV19	TRBD1	CASNPTGQETQYF	TGTGCCAGTAACCCGACAGGGCAAGAGACCCAGTACTTC
few	TRBJ1-6	TRBV27	-	CASSLRRPELNRKGSNSPLHF	TGTGCCAGCAGTTTGAGAAGGCCCGAACTAAACCGAAAGGGGTCTAATTCACCCCTCCACTTT
-	TRBJ1-5	TRBV24-1	TRBD1	CATSDPQRTGNQPQHF	TGTGCCACCAGTGATCCGCAACGGACAGGGAATCAGCCCCAGCATTTT
-	TRBJ2-2	TRBV9	TRBD1	CASSGGDRGWPGELFF	TGTGCCAGCAGCGGCGGTGACAGGGGCTGGCCCGGGGAGCTGTTTTTT
-	TRBJ2-3	TRBV21-1	-	CASSKGRTGRGTQYF	TGTGCCAGCAGCAAAGGAAGGACAGGGAGGGGTACGCAGTATTTT
-	TRBJ2-4	TRBV27	TRBD2	CASRMSGIGANIQYF	TGTGCCAGCAGGATGAGCGGGATCGGGGCAAACATTCAGTACTTC
-	TRBJ2-2	TRBV12-3/TRBV12-4	-	CASSVLGAGELFF	TGTGCCAGCAGTGTACTAGGTGCCGGGGAGCTGTTTTTT
-	TRBJ2-1	TRBV27	TRBD2	CASSPLGTSLPEQFF	TGTGCCAGCTCCCCCCTAGGGACTAGCCTCCCTGAGCAGTTCTTC
-	TRBJ1-5	TRBV28	-	CASSLATGGQPQHF	TGTGCCAGCAGTTTGGCCACGGGGGGTCAGCCCCAGCATTTT
-	TRBJ1-2	TRBV7-9	-	CASSEGLSYGYTF	TGTGCCAGCAGCGAAGGACTGTCATATGGCTACACCTTC
-	TRBJ2-1	TRBV5-5	TRBD2	CASSDGGTSGPNEQFF	TGTGCCAGCAGCGATGGGGGTACTAGCGGGCCCAATGAGCAGTTCTTC
-	TRBJ1-6	TRBV19	TRBD1	CATSDRGDDSPLHF	TGTGCCACCTCGGACAGGGGGGATGATTCACCCCTCCACTTT
-	TRBJ1-1	TRBV9	-	CASSPQGSLIPEAFF	TGTGCCAGCAGCCCCCAGGGGAGTCTGATCCCTGAAGCTTTCTTT
-	TRBJ2-3	TRBV4-1	-	CASSQEQLPSTDTQYF	TGCGCCAGCAGCCAAGAGCAGTTACCCAGCACAGATACGCAGTATTTT
few	TRBJ2-7	TRBV2	TRBD2	CASSVGLGNEQYF	TGTGCCAGCAGTGTGGGACTAGGAAACGAGCAGTACTTC
-	TRBJ1-1	TRBV7-2	-	CASSLGRILNTEAFF	TGTGCCAGCAGCTTAGGGCGGATACTGAACACTGAAGCTTTCTTT
once	TRBJ2-7	TRBV9	-	CASSDGQADYYEQYF	TGTGCCAGCAGCGACGGACAGGCGGACTATTACGAGCAGTACTTC
-	TRBJ2-1	TRBV19	TRBD2	CASSVTSGRSSYNEQFF	TGTGCCAGTAGTGTAACTAGCGGGAGGAGCTCCTACAATGAGCAGTTCTTC